The 26 T cell receptor beta chains reported below all come from one sample, sequenced in a study of molecular identifiers for immune sequencing clone quantification. TCRdb re-called the PCR reads with MiXCR, one entry per CDR3 protein. Altogether about 630,000 distinct CDR3 sequences are present, 25% being singletons, with the ten largest covering 0.75% to 0.8%. Specimen: naive CD8+ T cells from blood, with Jurkat cell RNA spiked in. Subset given: FACS-sorted CD8+CD4-CCR7+CD45RA+ naive T cells. The receptors were gathered from a human donor in good health. Some libraries in this study had Jurkat cell RNA spiked in.

This clonotype was recorded many times. The chain couples TRBV3-1 to TRBJ2-3, with D possibly being TRBD1 or TRBD2 (5 bases each). The V gene's germline CDR1 is LGHDT and CDR2 YNNKEL (reference sequence). Trimming stripped 4 bases from V and 4 bases from J, with 18 bases between. The CDR3 spans 16 residues. DNA for the CDR3: TGTGCCAGCAGCCCCGCCTCTCTTTTGGGGGCAGATACGCAGTATTTT. Translated, it gives CASSPASLLGADTQYF.

This clonotype was counted only a few times. The gene calls are TRBV19 and TRBJ1-1, with D uncertain. Trimming stripped 8 bases from V and 1 base from J, with 11 bases between. This CDR3 is built from 13 residues. Germline V CDR1 and CDR2: LNHDA, SQIVND (reference sequence). The DNA of the CDR3 is TGTGCCAGTGGGATTTCGGGGAACACTGAAGCTTTCTTT. Translating gives CASGISGNTEAFF.

This clonotype was recorded at least ten times. The gene calls are TRBV2 and TRBJ2-3; 9 nucleotides agree with TRBD1. There are 16 residues in the CDR3. Germline trimming cut 7 bases from V and 4 bases from J; bases unmatched to any gene: 12. From germline, CDR1 is SNHLY and CDR2 FYNNEI. CDR3 loop: CASTERTGEFPDTQYF. The CDR3 nucleotides are TGTGCCAGCACCGAGAGGACAGGGGAGTTTCCAGATACGCAGTATTTT.

On this clonotype itself: Being one base from a much bigger clone, this may be a read error. The rearrangement joins TRBV5-6 to TRBJ1-5; D uncertain. Germline V gene data show CDR1 as SGHDT and CDR2 as YYEEEE. The length of the CDR3 is 15 residues. Trimming stripped 0 bases from V and 0 bases from J, with 7 bases between. CDR3 in DNA: TGTGCCAGCAGCTTGGGGTGGAATAGCAATCAGCCCCAGCATTTT. Translation gives CASSLGWNSNQPQHF. Full variable domain (missing parts from reference TRBV5-6 and TRBJ1-5): DAGVTQSPTHLIKTRGQQVTLRCSPKSGHDTVSWYQQALGQGPQFIFQYYEEEERQRGNFPDRFSGHQFPNYSSELNVNALLLGDSALYLCASSLGWNSNQPQHFGDGTRLSIL.

This clonotype was recorded at least ten times. The chain links TRBV13 to TRBJ1-5, with D perhaps TRBD1 (6 bases). This CDR3 has 14 residues. Per germline, CDR1 PRHDT and CDR2 FYEKMQ (reference sequence). Trimming removed 4 bases at V and 3 bases at J, with 10 bases between. The CDR3 is CASSSGQNNQPQHF. The CDR3 DNA reads as TGTGCCAGCAGCTCCGGACAGAACAATCAGCCCCAGCATTTT.

The table lists this clonotype with many counts. This rearrangement joins TRBV4-1 to TRBJ1-4; TRBD1 might be the D (6 bases). The V end lost 1 base, the J end lost 2 bases, and 11 bases lay between the germline ends. The germline V gene encodes CDR1 MGHRA and CDR2 YSYEKL. The CDR3 runs 16 residues. DNA of the CDR3: TGCGCCAGCAGCCAAGGTATACAGGGCACTAATGAAAAACTGTTTTTT. Its translation is CASSQGIQGTNEKLFF.

This clonotype was counted many times. The rearrangement links TRBV4-2 to TRBJ2-2; D gene ambiguous. The germline V gene has CDR1 LGHNA and CDR2 YNFKEQ. The CDR3 extends over 12 amino acids. The ends were cut back, 0 bases at V and 7 bases at J, with 3 bases in the middle. For the CDR3, the DNA is TGTGCCAGCAGCCAAGACGTCGGGGAGCTGTTTTTT. Translated, it gives CASSQDVGELFF.

This clonotype was recorded only once. This may arise from a read error, as a much more abundant clone is one base away. In this CDR3 the conserved last residue, phenylalanine or tryptophan, is missing, so a read error is likely. The chain joins TRBV2 to TRBJ1-1, with no clear D. Trimming took 3 bases from V and 1 from J, leaving 6 bases between them. Germline V lookup: CDR1 SNHLY, CDR2 FYNNEI. CDR3 length equals 13 residues. CDR3 amino acids: CASSEVTNTEAFL. CDR3 DNA: TGTGCCAGCAGTGAGGTTACGAACACTGAAGCTTTCCTT.

This clonotype has a handful of counts. A much bigger clone sits one base away, suggesting this may be a read error. This sequence joins TRBV7-9 and TRBJ2-5; no clear D gene. The germline CDR1 and CDR2 sequences are SEHNR and FQNEAQ (reference sequence). The CDR3 length is 12 residues. The V and J ends lost 0 bases and 5 bases respectively, with 4 bases between them. The CDR3 sequence is CASSLASETQYF. CDR3 in DNA: TGTGCCAGCAGCTTAGCGTCCGAGACCCAGTACTTC.

This clonotype was observed at least ten times. The chain employs TRBV2 and TRBJ1-5, with 9 bases fitting TRBD1. Germline V gene sequence: CDR1 SNHLY, CDR2 FYNNEI. This CDR3 has 14 amino acids. V lost 6 bases to trimming and J lost 6 bases; unmatched junction nucleotides: 6. CDR3 protein: CASRDRDRVQPQHF. CDR3 coding DNA: TGTGCCAGCAGAGACCGGGACAGGGTTCAGCCCCAGCATTTT.

This clonotype was found many times. The gene calls are TRBV20-1 and TRBJ2-7; TRBD2 matches at 7 bases. The J segment lost 0 bases and the V segment lost 6 bases, leaving 8 bases of the junction unmatched. The CDR3 runs to 14 residues. Germline V lookup: CDR1 DFQATT, CDR2 SNEGSKA (reference sequence). The CDR3 DNA follows: TGCAGTGCGGCCCCACTAGCGAACTCCTACGAGCAGTACTTC. It is translated as CSAAPLANSYEQYF.

This clonotype showed up just a few times. This CDR3 is missing its conserved last phenylalanine or tryptophan, likely due to a read error. The chain uses TRBV12-5 and TRBJ2-5, with 9 bases identical to TRBD1. V lost 5 bases and J lost 2; bases outside the gene matches: 6. Germline V lookup: CDR1 LGHNT, CDR2 FRNRAP. This CDR3 is 15 amino acids long. The DNA for the CDR3 is TGTGCTAGTGGTACTGGGACAGGGTCACAAGAGACCCAGTACCTC. The encoded protein is CASGTGTGSQETQYL.

This clonotype was observed a handful of times. J is TRBJ2-3 and V is TRBV19, with 8 bases matching TRBD1. V dropped 5 bases and J dropped 5; count of bases not matched to a gene: 6. Germline V gene sequence: CDR1 LNHDA, CDR2 SQIVND (reference sequence). There are 14 residues in the CDR3. DNA for the CDR3: TGTGCCAGTAGTCTCGGGACAGGAGTAGATACGCAGTATTTT. Its protein product is CASSLGTGVDTQYF.

The chain combines TRBV14 with TRBJ2-7; either TRBD1 or TRBD2 may supply D (5 bases each). Germline V gene data show CDR1 as SGHDN and CDR2 as FVKESK. V dropped 3 bases and J dropped 3 bases, with 21 bases sitting between them. This CDR3 is 17 amino acids long. The CDR3 sequence: CASSQHAVEGTSYEQYF. DNA of the CDR3: TGTGCCAGCAGCCAGCACGCGGTAGAGGGGACCAGCTACGAGCAGTACTTC.

This chain links TRBV5-1 with TRBJ2-3; D might be TRBD2 (6 bases). The V and J ends lost 4 bases and 4 bases respectively, with 22 bases between them. This CDR3 spans 17 amino acids. From germline, CDR1 is SGHRS and CDR2 YFSETQ. CDR3 protein: CASSPIRDSFVSDTQYF. In DNA, the CDR3 is TGCGCCAGCAGCCCTATTCGGGACTCCTTTGTATCAGATACGCAGTATTTT.

Note on this clonotype: This may be a read error: a much more frequent sequence differs by one nucleotide. The rearrangement joins TRBV29-1 to TRBJ2-2; the D gene is possibly TRBD2 (5 bases). The CDR3 runs to 14 residues. From germline, CDR1 is SQVTM and CDR2 ANQGSEA. Trimming removed 6 bases from V and 1 base from J, with 12 bases in between. Here the CDR3 reads CSVRTGGNTGELFF. CDR3 coding DNA: TGCAGCGTCCGGACTGGCGGGAACACCGGGGAGCTGTTTTTT.

The chain joins TRBV9 to TRBJ2-3; a weak D match, TRBD2 (7 bases). V was shortened by 0 bases and J by 2 bases, with 19 bases between the two germline ends. CDR3 size: 18 residues. The germline V gene encodes CDR1 SGDLS and CDR2 YYNGEE. The CDR3 region is CASSVGGTNGTSTDTQYF. Written as DNA, the CDR3 is TGTGCCAGCAGCGTAGGAGGGACTAACGGGACATCCACAGATACGCAGTATTTT.

In this sample, this clonotype turned up a few times. The chain has TRBV5-6 and TRBJ2-7, with 7 bases lining up with TRBD1. The CDR3 is 15 amino acids. J lost 6 bases, V lost 5 bases, and 14 bases had no gene match. CDR1 SGHDT and CDR2 YYEEEE come from the germline V gene. The CDR3 sequence: CASRDGRGRGFEQYF. The CDR3 region has the DNA TGTGCCAGCAGGGACGGCCGGGGCAGGGGGTTCGAGCAGTACTTC. Full variable domain (rest looked up from reference TRBV5-6 and TRBJ2-7): DAGVTQSPTHLIKTRGQQVTLRCSPKSGHDTVSWYQQALGQGPQFIFQYYEEEERQRGNFPDRFSGHQFPNYSSELNVNALLLGDSALYLCASRDGRGRGFEQYFGPGTRLTVT.

This rearrangement joins TRBV4-2 to TRBJ2-3, with D hard to call. Trimming removed 4 bases at V and 9 bases at J, with 11 bases between. CDR1 and CDR2 (germline): LGHNA, YNFKEQ. CDR3 length: 12 amino acids. The CDR3 DNA sequence: TGTGCCAGCAGCCCCGAGGCCCCGACGCAGTATTTT. Translation: CASSPEAPTQYF.

Regarding this clonotype: A read error is possible here, since a much larger clone lies one base away. V gene TRBV20-1 combines with J gene TRBJ1-4, with D perhaps matching TRBD1 (5 bases). Germline values: CDR1 DFQATT, CDR2 SNEGSKA (reference sequence). This CDR3 is 14 amino acids long. CDR3 coding DNA: TGCGGTGCTAGACCCCAGGGCTTCAGGGAAAAACTGTTTTTT. It yields the protein CGARPQGFREKLFF.

V and J are TRBV15 and TRBJ1-5; tentative D call: TRBD1 (5 bases). The CDR3 sequence is 14 residues long. The ends were cut back, 3 bases at V and 7 bases at J, with 13 bases in the middle. Germline loops: CDR1 LNHNV, CDR2 YYDKDF (reference sequence). The CDR3 region is CATSSRRGLQPQHF. The CDR3 DNA is TGTGCCACCAGCAGCCGGAGGGGTTTACAGCCCCAGCATTTT.

This chain connects TRBV3-1 to TRBJ2-5; possibly TRBD1 for D (6 bases). V dropped 3 bases and J dropped 7 bases, with 21 bases sitting between them. This CDR3 contains 16 residues. Looked up from germline, CDR1 is LGHDT and CDR2 is YNNKEL (reference sequence). CDR3 DNA sequence: TGTGCCAGCAGCCATGAATTCCTACAGGGCTTTTGGACCCAGTACTTC. This sequence encodes CASSHEFLQGFWTQYF.

This clonotype was picked up many times. The V and J genes are TRBV29-1 and TRBJ2-3; 9 nucleotides match TRBD2. The ends lost 3 bases at V and 2 bases at J; junction bases unmatched: 6. The germline V gene has CDR1 SQVTM and CDR2 ANQGSEA. This CDR3 is 15 amino acids long. CDR3 region: CSVDSSGKFTDTQYF. The CDR3 DNA is TGCAGCGTTGATTCTAGCGGGAAATTCACAGATACGCAGTATTTT.

This clonotype appeared a few times. This chain's CDR3 is CAWSWAANTEAFF. The CDR3 DNA sequence: TGTGCCTGGAGTTGGGCAGCCAACACTGAAGCTTTCTTT. This chain uses TRBV30 with TRBJ1-1; unclear D gene. CDR1 and CDR2 (germline): GTSNPN, SVGIG (reference sequence). Trimming took 2 bases from V and 2 from J, leaving 9 bases between them. This CDR3 comprises 13 residues.

About this clonotype itself: A much larger clone lies a single base off, so this may be a read error. This chain connects TRBV29-1 to TRBJ2-7; 7 bases match TRBD2. Germline V lookup: CDR1 SQVTM, CDR2 ANQGSEA. V gave up 6 bases and J gave up 4 bases; unmatched junction bases: 9. This CDR3 comprises 13 residues. The CDR3 region has the DNA TGCAGCGTCGGACTAGTGGGAGGTTACGAGCAGTACTTC. Protein: CSVGLVGGYEQYF.

This clonotype was observed a handful of times. The DNA for the CDR3 is TGCGCCAGCAGCTCCTCGACAGGGGACGAGCAGTACTTC. This codes for CASSSSTGDEQYF. This chain joins TRBV5-1 and TRBJ2-7; the match to TRBD1 covers 8 bases. V trimming: 3 bases; J trimming: 5 bases; junction bases outside the gene matches: 4. The germline V gene has CDR1 SGHRS and CDR2 YFSETQ. The CDR3 is made up of 13 amino acids.